The 21 T cell receptor beta chains below come from one sample, sequenced in a study of regulatory T cells in long-lasting Graves disease. Arm-PCR of CDR3 regions and iRepertoire HTBI primers were used to build TCR beta libraries. TCRdb processed the multiplex PCR reads anew with MiXCR; each CDR3 protein has one entry. The sample records about 380,000 distinct CDR3 sequences, 15% to 17% being singletons. Stated time point: newly diagnosed GD, antithyroid drugs for less than 3 months. The TCR library was made from RNA extracted from PBMCs. This specimen consisted of peripheral blood mononuclear cells (PBMCs), obtained at new diagnosis, from a patient treated with antithyroid drugs. The receptors come from a female donor with Graves disease.

Only a few counts were recorded for this clonotype. The rearrangement links TRBV3-1 to TRBJ2-2; 7 nucleotides line up with TRBD2. J lost 5 bases, V lost 6 bases, and 9 bases had no gene match. The CDR3 covers 15 residues. Germline loops: CDR1 LGHDT, CDR2 YNNKEL (reference sequence). CDR3 sequence reads: CASRASGWRTGELFF. In nucleotides, the CDR3 is TGTGCCAGCAGGGCTAGCGGTTGGAGGACCGGGGAGCTGTTTTTT.

The chain employs TRBV19 and TRBJ2-1; the D gene is possibly TRBD2 (5 bases). Germline V lookup: CDR1 LNHDA, CDR2 SQIVND (reference sequence). V lost 5 bases and J 5 bases, leaving 19 bases between the germline ends. The CDR3 totals 16 residues. CDR3 loop: CASSLRGAAPNNEQFF. CDR3 DNA: TGTGCCAGTAGTCTCCGGGGTGCGGCTCCAAACAATGAGCAGTTCTTC.

Many counts were recorded for this clonotype. This chain connects TRBV6-5 to TRBJ1-5; D unclear. The CDR3 length is 16 residues. CDR1 MNHEY and CDR2 SVGAGI come from the germline V gene. With 0 bases removed from V and 2 bases from J, the gap between germline ends came to 11 bases. The CDR3, as DNA: TGTGCCAGCAGTTACTCGCTCAGTTGGGGCAATCAGCCCCAGCATTTT. Its protein is CASSYSLSWGNQPQHF.

This clonotype was counted ten times or more. This chain joins TRBV27 and TRBJ2-1, with 8 bases that match TRBD2. This CDR3 has 16 amino acids. The V segment lost 6 bases and the J segment 7 bases; nucleotides outside the gene matches: 14. Germline V gene lookup returns CDR1 MNHEY and CDR2 SMNVEV (reference sequence). In DNA form, the CDR3 reads TGTGCCAGCAGCCTAGCTGGGCGGGGGGCTCTTAATGAGCAGTTCTTC. Protein sequence: CASSLAGRGALNEQFF.

In this sample, this clonotype turned up a few times. This chain uses TRBV12-5 with TRBJ2-3; a weak D match, TRBD1 (5 bases). The CDR3 covers 13 residues. Germline-derived CDR1 and CDR2 are LGHNT and FRNRAP. V lost 2 bases and J lost 4, with 7 bases in between. CDR3 residues: CASGLQGADTQYF. CDR3 sequence (DNA): TGTGCTAGTGGTTTGCAAGGGGCAGATACGCAGTATTTT.

In nucleotides, the CDR3 is TGTGCCAGCAGTGAGACCATGCCAACTGAAGCTTTCTTT. Translated, it gives CASSETMPTEAFF. The J gene is TRBJ1-1, the V gene TRBV2, with D unclear. Germline lookup yields CDR1 SNHLY and CDR2 FYNNEI. The V end was cut by 3 bases, the J end by 5 bases, with 10 bases between. The CDR3 has 13 residues.

Ten or more counts support this clonotype. The rearrangement uses TRBV12-3 or TRBV12-4 and TRBJ2-7, with TRBD2 matching over 11 bases. The CDR3 totals 16 residues. J lost 3 bases, V lost 5 bases, and 9 bases had no gene match. The CDR3, as DNA: TGTGCCAGCAGTCTCCTTAGCGGGAGGGCCGTCTACGAGCAGTACTTC. Translated: CASSLLSGRAVYEQYF.

There are many counts of this clonotype. This chain joins TRBV9 and TRBJ1-6, with D perhaps TRBD1 (6 bases). Trimming took off 6 bases at V and 4 bases at J, with 17 bases between the two ends. Germline V gene data show CDR1 as SGDLS and CDR2 as YYNGEE. The CDR3 runs 16 residues. The CDR3 loop reads CASTRTVTGYNSPLHF. CDR3 in DNA: TGTGCCAGCACCCGCACCGTGACAGGTTATAATTCACCCCTCCACTTT.

This clonotype was observed many times. V and J are TRBV10-1 and TRBJ1-4; 9 bases agree with TRBD1. The CDR3 spans 15 residues. Germline loops: CDR1 WNHNN, CDR2 SYGVQD (reference sequence). Unmatched junction bases numbered 13, after V lost 9 bases and J lost 8 bases. In nucleotides, the CDR3 is TGCGCCAGTACCTCGTTGGGACAGGGAAACGAAAAACTGTTTTTT. It is translated as CASTSLGQGNEKLFF.

In this sample, this clonotype turned up many times. The gene calls are TRBV7-2 and TRBJ2-2; 15 bases are shared with TRBD2. In germline, CDR1 is SGHTA, CDR2 FQGNSA. V was clipped by 5 bases and J by 5 bases; unmatched bases: 12. The CDR3 spans 19 residues. The CDR3 DNA reads TGTGCCAGCAGCCGACGGACTAGCGGGGGGGCCCTCGGAACCGGGGAGCTGTTTTTT. Protein product: CASSRRTSGGALGTGELFF.

The rearrangement joins TRBV4-3 to TRBJ1-6, with D uncertain. V lost 1 base, J lost 10 bases, and 20 bases lay in between. This CDR3 is built from 17 residues. Germline CDR1 is LGHNA and CDR2 is YSLEER. For the CDR3, the DNA is TGCGCCAGCAGCCAAGCTGAAAGCCCGCACGAGAACTCACCCCTCCACTTT. Its protein product is CASSQAESPHENSPLHF.

The sample holds many counts of this clonotype. The chain links TRBV7-2 to TRBJ2-7, with a possible D match to TRBD2 (5 bases). Germline lookup yields CDR1 SGHTA and CDR2 FQGNSA. The CDR3 is 14 amino acids. V lost 5 bases and J lost 2, with 13 bases in between. The CDR3 reads CASSPNAGPYEQYF. The DNA for the CDR3 is TGTGCCAGCAGCCCGAACGCGGGCCCCTACGAGCAGTACTTC. Variable domain in full (rest from reference TRBV7-2 and TRBJ2-7): GAGVSQSPSNKVTEKGKDVELRCDPISGHTALYWYRQSLGQGLEFLIYFQGNSAPDKSGLPSDRFSAERTGGSVSTLTIQRTQQEDSAVYLCASSPNAGPYEQYFGPGTRLTVT.

The table lists this clonotype with many counts. V is TRBV12-3 or TRBV12-4 and J is TRBJ2-1, with D perhaps TRBD1 or TRBD2 (5 bases each). The length of the CDR3 is 10 residues. Trimming took off 6 bases at V and 13 bases at J, with 10 bases between the two ends. The CDR3 nucleotides read TGTGCCAGCAGCGGAAGGGACCAGTTCTTC. Its protein is CASSGRDQFF.

This clonotype was seen a handful of times. J is TRBJ1-2 and V is TRBV19; 8 bases agree with TRBD1. V shed 5 bases, J shed 3 bases, and the junction held 8 bases outside the gene matches. The CDR3 totals 15 residues. Germline-derived CDR1 and CDR2 are LNHDA and SQIVND (reference sequence). This chain's CDR3 is CASSPTAQGDYGYTF. The CDR3 DNA reads TGTGCCAGTAGTCCAACCGCACAGGGGGACTATGGCTACACCTTC.

This clonotype was detected many times. V usage is TRBV6-5 and J usage is TRBJ2-1; possibly TRBD2 for D (5 bases). With 3 bases removed from V and 5 bases from J, the gap between germline ends came to 8 bases. Germline assignment: CDR1 MNHEY and CDR2 SVGAGI. This CDR3 spans 13 amino acids. CDR3 sequence (DNA): TGTGCCAGCAGTTATACGGGGAACAATGAGCAGTTCTTC. Amino acids: CASSYTGNNEQFF.

There are a few counts of this clonotype. This rearrangement joins TRBV4-3 to TRBJ2-2; TRBD2 is a possible D gene (6 bases). In germline, CDR1 is LGHNA, CDR2 YSLEER. The CDR3 runs to 17 residues. The V gene lost 3 bases and the J gene lost 0 bases, with 14 bases spanning the gap. CDR3 amino acids: CASSHRPGTANTGELFF. The CDR3 DNA follows: TGCGCCAGCAGCCACCGGCCCGGGACTGCGAACACCGGGGAGCTGTTTTTT.

This clonotype has ten or more counts. The chain combines TRBV6-2 or TRBV6-3 with TRBJ1-2; 7 nucleotides agree with TRBD1. Germline assignment: CDR1 MNHEY and CDR2 SVGEGT. The CDR3 has 14 residues. Losses at the gene ends were 2 bases for V and 6 bases for J; bases not matched to a gene: 6. Here the CDR3 DNA reads TGTGCCAGCAGTTACGCGACAGGGCGGGATGGCTACACCTTC. Translating gives CASSYATGRDGYTF.

This clonotype was counted at least ten times. V and J are TRBV3-1 and TRBJ2-5; 9 bases match TRBD2. Per germline, CDR1 LGHDT and CDR2 YNNKEL (reference sequence). V shed 2 bases, J shed 5 bases, and the junction held 9 bases outside the gene matches. The CDR3 consists of 16 residues. CDR3 amino acids: CASSQQVAGAAETQYF. The CDR3 nucleotides are TGTGCCAGCAGCCAACAAGTAGCGGGAGCAGCGGAGACCCAGTACTTC.

The sample holds many counts of this clonotype. CDR3 residues: CASSLGTGELFF. CDR3 coding DNA: TGTGCCAGCAGCTTAGGGACCGGGGAGCTGTTTTTT. This chain connects TRBV7-2 to TRBJ2-2; D is uncertain. The CDR3 runs to 12 residues. The V gene's germline CDR1 is SGHTA and CDR2 FQGNSA. V was trimmed by 1 base and J by 5 bases, leaving 2 bases between them. Full variable domain (missing parts from reference TRBV7-2 and TRBJ2-2): GAGVSQSPSNKVTEKGKDVELRCDPISGHTALYWYRQSLGQGLEFLIYFQGNSAPDKSGLPSDRFSAERTGGSVSTLTIQRTQQEDSAVYLCASSLGTGELFFGEGSRLTVL.

This clonotype was counted only a few times. V is TRBV2 and J is TRBJ1-3, with D possibly matching TRBD1 (6 bases). Trimming shortened V by 10 bases and J by 4 bases, and 11 bases separated the two germline ends. Germline V gene lookup returns CDR1 SNHLY and CDR2 FYNNEI. The CDR3 totals 12 residues. The CDR3 loop is CATQDRGNTIYF. The DNA of the CDR3 is TGTGCCACCCAAGACAGGGGAAACACCATATATTTT. The full variable domain, its missing parts supplied by reference TRBV2 and TRBJ1-3, is EPEVTQTPSHQVTQMGQEVILRCVPISNHLYFYWYRQILGQKVEFLVSFYNNEISEKSEIFDDQFSVERPDGSNFTLKIRSTKLEDSAMYFCATQDRGNTIYFGEGSWLTVV.

About this clonotype itself: A far more abundant clone sits one base away, making this likely a read error. The CDR3 DNA is TGTGCCAGCAGCTTTGGGACTAGCGGGAGGGGGTTGACAGATACGCAGTATTTT. Protein sequence: CASSFGTSGRGLTDTQYF. The chain has TRBV7-9 and TRBJ2-3; 16 nucleotides match TRBD2. V dropped 3 bases and J dropped 3; count of bases not matched to a gene: 6. This CDR3 region has 18 residues. Germline V gene data show CDR1 as SEHNR and CDR2 as FQNEAQ (reference sequence).